Detailed here is one T cell receptor beta chain. Its antigen is undetermined. The study sampled nominally healthy donors, though unrecorded immune exposures were likely. Germline CDR1 reads SGHNT; CDR2 reads YYREEE (reference sequence). J gave up 2 bases and V 2 bases, and 9 bases lay outside the gene matches. The CDR3 is 16 amino acids. The data were taken from a study of cytomegalovirus exposure and HLA in healthy donors. Whole-study findings and limits: Reports indicated that the classifier achieved high specificity and sensitivity in diagnosing cytomegalovirus status. Further analysis, carried out later, found HLA-associated TCR beta chains more clonally expanded than equally common other chains. In an earlier analysis, about 87% or about 30%: the productive usage of most TCR beta V segments.

A multiplex PCR was run with 60 Vbeta primers and 13 Jbeta primers. Data came from immunoSEQ multiplex PCR; TCRdb stores just in-frame clones and leaves some out. The sample gives about 110,000 clones, roughly 80% of which show up once; 6.9% is in the top ten. The sample taken for sequencing was PBMCs. This clonotype was obtained from a young man in good health and CMV-seropositive. The chain employs TRBV5-4 and TRBJ2-5; 7 nucleotides align to TRBD2. CDR3 sequence reads: CASSFHTAGEQETQYF. The CDR3 nucleotides are TGTGCCAGCAGCTTCCATACTGCGGGGGAGCAAGAGACCCAGTACTTC.